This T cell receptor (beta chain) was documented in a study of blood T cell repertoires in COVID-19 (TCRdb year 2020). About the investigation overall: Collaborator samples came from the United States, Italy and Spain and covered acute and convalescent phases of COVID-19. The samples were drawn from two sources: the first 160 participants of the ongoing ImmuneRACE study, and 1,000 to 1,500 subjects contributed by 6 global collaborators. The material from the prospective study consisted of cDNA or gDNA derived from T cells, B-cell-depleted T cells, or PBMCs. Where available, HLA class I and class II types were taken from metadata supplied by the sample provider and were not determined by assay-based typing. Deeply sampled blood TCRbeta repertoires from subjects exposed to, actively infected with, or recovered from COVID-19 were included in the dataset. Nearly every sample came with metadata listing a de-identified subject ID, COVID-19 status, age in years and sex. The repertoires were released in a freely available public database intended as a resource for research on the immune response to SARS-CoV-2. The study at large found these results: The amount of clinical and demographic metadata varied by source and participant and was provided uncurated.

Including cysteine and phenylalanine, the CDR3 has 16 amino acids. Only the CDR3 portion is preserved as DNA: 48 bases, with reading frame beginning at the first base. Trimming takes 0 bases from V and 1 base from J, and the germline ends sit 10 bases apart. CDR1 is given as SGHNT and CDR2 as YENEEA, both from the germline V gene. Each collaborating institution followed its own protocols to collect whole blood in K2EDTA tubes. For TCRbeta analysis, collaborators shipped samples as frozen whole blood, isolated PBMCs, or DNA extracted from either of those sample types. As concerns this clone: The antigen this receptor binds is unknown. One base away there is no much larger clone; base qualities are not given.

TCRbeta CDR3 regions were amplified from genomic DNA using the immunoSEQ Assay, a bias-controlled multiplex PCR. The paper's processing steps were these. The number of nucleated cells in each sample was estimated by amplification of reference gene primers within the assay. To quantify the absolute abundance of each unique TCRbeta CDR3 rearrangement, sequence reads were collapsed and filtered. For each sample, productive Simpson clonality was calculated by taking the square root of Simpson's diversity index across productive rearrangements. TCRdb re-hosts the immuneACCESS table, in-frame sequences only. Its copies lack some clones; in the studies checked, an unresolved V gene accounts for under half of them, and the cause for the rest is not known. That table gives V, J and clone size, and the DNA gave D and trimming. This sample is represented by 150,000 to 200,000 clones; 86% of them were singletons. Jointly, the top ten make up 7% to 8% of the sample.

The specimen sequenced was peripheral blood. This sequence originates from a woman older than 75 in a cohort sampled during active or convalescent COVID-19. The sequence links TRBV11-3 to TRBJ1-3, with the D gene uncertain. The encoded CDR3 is CASSLDPRGSGNTIYF. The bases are TGTGCCAGCAGCTTAGATCCTCGAGGTTCTGGAAACACCATATATTTT. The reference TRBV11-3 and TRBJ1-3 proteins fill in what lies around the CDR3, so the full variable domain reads EAGVVQSPRYKIIEKKQPVAFWCNPISGHNTLYWYLQNLGQGPELLIRYENEEAVDDSQLPKDRFSAERLKGVDSTLKIQPAELGDSAVYLCASSLDPRGSGNTIYFGEGSWLTVV.